Listed here are 2 T cell receptor beta chains from one sample, sequenced in a study of human T cells and chemical hapten exposure. TCRdb used MiXCR to reprocess the RACE reads, holding one entry per CDR3 protein. The table has about 95,000 distinct CDR3 sequences, about an eighth seen once. Sample time point: patch test 2, 6 weeks after DPC sensitization. The treatment here: therapeutic diphenylcyclopropenone sensitization with weekly scalp DPC. Sequencing was performed on whole blood, taken in connection with sensitization to the hapten diphenylcyclopropenone (DPC). The receptors were gathered from a woman aged 40 to 49 with alopecia areata. Some clones in this sample may be carry-over from other donors' samples.

The V call is TRBV19, the J call TRBJ2-7, with D possibly matching TRBD1 (6 bases). The V end was cut by 5 bases, the J end by 5 bases, with 25 bases between. Germline CDR1 LNHDA, CDR2 SQIVND (reference sequence). This CDR3 has 17 amino acids. The CDR3 DNA sequence: TGTGCCAGTAGTCCCCGGGACACTCTCGGGGCCGTACACGAGCAGTACTTC. This sequence encodes CASSPRDTLGAVHEQYF.

The DNA for the CDR3 is TGTGCCAGCATGTCCGCAGGGGTGGATAAACTGTTTTTT. The encoded protein is CASMSAGVDKLFF. The chain couples TRBV25-1 to TRBJ1-4, with a tentative D call TRBD1 (6 bases). Trimming removed 7 bases from V and 11 bases from J, with 17 bases in between. From germline, CDR1 is MGHDK and CDR2 SYGVNS. This CDR3 contains 13 residues.